This T cell receptor beta chain was recovered during a study of blood T cell repertoires in COVID-19. In this sample, this clone turned up once. Repertoires were generated with immunoSEQ multiplex PCR, while TCRdb's copy carries only in-frame clones and drops some. The data show around 200,000 clones, 85% to 90% seen once. Germline CDR1 reads LGHNA; CDR2 reads YNFKEQ. V lost 1 base to trimming and J lost 1 base, with 8 bases between them. The CDR3 is 14 amino acids. The chain is built from TRBV4-2 and TRBJ2-7; no firm D call. This receptor was identified in a man aged 25-45 years who had recovered from COVID-19. The sample comprised PBMCs or T cells enriched from blood (not recorded which). The CDR3 spells CASSQGGDSYEQYF. Here the CDR3 DNA reads TGTGCCAGCAGCCAAGGAGGAGATTCCTACGAGCAGTACTTC.